A selection of T cell receptor beta chains follows, all from one sample in a study of identical twins. TCRdb reanalysed the 5' RACE reads using MiXCR and keeps one entry per CDR3 protein. This table holds around 650,000 distinct CDR3 sequences, just over 7% found once. The sample was also linked to a second study, of yellow fever vaccine responses in identical twins.

Sequenced: PBMCs. The receptors were gathered from a woman aged 18-29 years in good health. The conserved cysteine and the conserved F or W are not part of the CDR3 here.

TRBJ2-2,TRBV12-5,ASGLVLAGGGTGELF
TRBJ1-1,TRBV11-2,ASSQQGGVAF
TRBJ2-7,TRBV11-2,ASSGRDRGFNEQY
TRBJ2-2,TRBV11-2,ASSLDERGEKNTGELF
TRBJ1-4,TRBV28,ASSLTDRGNDEKLF
TRBJ2-4,TRBV27,ASSSPGLAKNIQY
TRBJ2-3,TRBV7-9,ASSLVGLAQY
TRBJ2-1,TRBV12-3/TRBV12-4,ASRTGGSRDEQF
TRBJ2-1,TRBV18,ASSPGQGVQGQF
TRBJ2-1,TRBV20-1,SARPMLSSYNEQF
TRBJ2-3,TRBV29-1,SVEDLTDTQY
TRBJ2-1,TRBV27,ASSPLSSGPSYNEQF
TRBJ2-1,TRBV29-1,SVEGTSGNSYNEQF
TRBJ2-3,TRBV3-1,ASSQDWERGGTDTQY
TRBJ1-3,TRBV29-1,SAGGNTIY
TRBJ2-1,TRBV2,ASSVSGTSGSNEQF
TRBJ1-4,TRBV11-2,ASSLNRGSTNEKLF